One sample yielded the 19 T cell receptor beta chains listed below, sequenced in a study of memory CD4+ T cells and cytomegalovirus serostatus. Using immunoSEQ multiplex PCR, the repertoire was profiled, and TCRdb retains in-frame clones only, with some absent. The sample holds about 59,000 clones, roughly 81% seen once. The sort gate was single viable CD3+CD4+CD8-CD45RO+ cells for memory CD4+ T cells. Sample: memory CD4+ T cells from blood. These receptors all come from an adult in good health and CMV-seronegative.

V is TRBV28 and J is TRBJ1-3; D might be TRBD1 (6 bases). The CDR3 has 16 residues. CDR1 and CDR2 from the germline V gene are MDHEN and SYDVKM. V gave up 4 bases and J gave up 0 bases, with 13 bases separating them. The CDR3 DNA reads TGTGCCAGCAGTTCCGGACAGCCCTTCTCTGGAAACACCATATATTTT. Amino acid sequence: CASSSGQPFSGNTIYF.

The V gene is TRBV16, the J gene TRBJ1-5; TRBD1 might be the D (6 bases). Germline lookup yields CDR1 KGHSY and CDR2 FQNENV. Trimming removed 4 bases at V and 7 bases at J, with 11 bases between. There are 13 residues in the CDR3. CDR3 in amino acids: CASSPEGGQPQHF. Written as DNA, the CDR3 is TGTGCCAGCAGCCCCGAGGGGGGACAGCCCCAGCATTTT. The full variable domain, in which reference TRBV16 and TRBJ1-5 provide the parts outside the CDR3, is GEEVAQTPKHLVRGEGQKAKLYCAPIKGHSYVFWYQQVLKNEFKFLISFQNENVFDETGMPKERFSAKCLPNSPCSLEIQATKLEDSAVYFCASSPEGGQPQHFGDGTRLSIL.

This clone has a single count. The rearrangement uses TRBV19 and TRBJ2-6; D gene unclear. This CDR3 is 16 amino acids long. Germline loops: CDR1 LNHDA, CDR2 SQIVND (reference sequence). V lost 7 bases to trimming and J lost 2 bases, with 15 bases between them. CDR3 nucleotides: TGTGCCAGTAAATCCCTGGCAGGAACTGGGGCCAACGTCCTGACTTTC. Translating it yields CASKSLAGTGANVLTF.

This clone came up once. The genes are TRBV18 and TRBJ2-7, with 10 nucleotides matching TRBD2. Germline assignment: CDR1 KGHSH and CDR2 LQKENI. V lost 0 bases, J lost 6 bases, and 5 bases stayed unmatched. The length of the CDR3 is 15 residues. Here the CDR3 DNA reads TGTGCCAGCTCACCACCAAGCGGGAGGGAGGTCGAGCAGTACTTC. Translated: CASSPPSGREVEQYF.

The chain joins TRBV18 to TRBJ2-7, with 10 bases that match TRBD1. This CDR3 contains 17 residues. CDR1 is KGHSH and CDR2 is LQKENI in the germline V gene. With 3 bases clipped from V and 2 bases from J, the junction kept 10 bases outside the gene matches. The CDR3 nucleotides read TGTGCCAGCTCACCGGGTATGACCGGGACAGGGGCCTACGAGCAGTACTTC. Residues: CASSPGMTGTGAYEQYF.

The chain recombines TRBV28 with TRBJ2-7, with 8 bases fitting TRBD2. Trimming at V came to 7 bases and at J to 2 bases, leaving 4 bases not matched to a gene. The CDR3 loop spans 13 amino acids. Germline V gives CDR1 MDHEN, CDR2 SYDVKM. The CDR3 loop is CASIAGRTYEQYF. CDR3 nucleotides: TGTGCCAGCATAGCGGGACGGACCTACGAGCAGTACTTC.

The genes are TRBV7-9 and TRBJ2-1; TRBD2 matches 10 bases. CDR1 SEHNR and CDR2 FQNEAQ come from the germline V gene (reference sequence). The CDR3 has 16 amino acids. Losses at the gene ends were 5 bases for V and 9 bases for J; bases not matched to a gene: 13. CDR3 amino acids: CASSTLAGGRWREQFF. CDR3 nucleotide sequence: TGTGCCAGCAGCACGTTAGCGGGGGGTCGGTGGCGTGAGCAGTTCTTC.

J is TRBJ2-7 and V is TRBV5-1; perhaps TRBD2 as D (6 bases). The CDR3 runs 14 residues. Germline values: CDR1 SGHRS, CDR2 YFSETQ. With 4 bases removed from V and 7 bases from J, the gap between germline ends came to 18 bases. The CDR3 nucleotides are TGCGCCAGCAGCCCACAGACTAGTTCGAGAGAGCAGTACTTC. This translates into CASSPQTSSREQYF. The full variable domain, its missing parts supplied by reference TRBV5-1 and TRBJ2-7, is KAGVTQTPRYLIKTRGQQVTLSCSPISGHRSVSWYQQTPGQGLQFLFEYFSETQRNKGNFPGRFSGRQFSNSRSEMNVSTLELGDSALYLCASSPQTSSREQYFGPGTRLTVT.

The chain uses TRBV7-3 and TRBJ2-2; D gene unclear. The CDR3 has 15 amino acids. V was cut by 0 bases and J by 6 bases, with 11 bases left in between. Per the germline V gene, CDR1 is SGHTA and CDR2 is FQGTGA. The CDR3 reads CASSLTGGVPGELFF. DNA of the CDR3: TGTGCCAGCAGCTTAACAGGTGGAGTACCCGGGGAGCTGTTTTTT. Full variable domain (missing parts from reference TRBV7-3 and TRBJ2-2): GAGVSQTPSNKVTEKGKYVELRCDPISGHTALYWYRQSLGQGPEFLIYFQGTGAADDSGLPNDRFFAVRPEGSVSTLKIQRTERGDSAVYLCASSLTGGVPGELFFGEGSRLTVL.

This clone was counted once. The gene calls are TRBV7-8 and TRBJ1-2; TRBD1 is a possible D gene (6 bases). In germline, CDR1 is SGHVS, CDR2 FQNEAQ. The V and J ends lost 2 bases and 9 bases respectively, with 19 bases between them. The CDR3 has 15 residues. CDR3 in amino acids: CASSLTSRGSSSYTF. In DNA, the CDR3 is TGTGCCAGCAGCTTAACAAGCAGGGGAAGTTCGAGCTACACCTTC.

The genes are TRBV30 and TRBJ2-7; no firm D call. V was clipped by 5 bases and J by 2 bases, with 16 bases between them. Germline CDR1 and CDR2: GTSNPN and SVGIG (reference sequence). The CDR3 runs to 14 residues. As DNA, the CDR3 is TGTGCCTGGGGGCGCCTCCGGGCCGCCTACGAGCAGTACTTC. It encodes CAWGRLRAAYEQYF. The full variable domain, with the rest looked up from reference TRBV30 and TRBJ2-7, is SQTIHQWPATLVQPVGSPLSLECTVEGTSNPNLYWYRQAAGRGLQLLFYSVGIGQISSEVPQNLSASRPQDRQFILSSKKLLLSDSGFYLCAWGRLRAAYEQYFGPGTRLTVT.

The rearrangement links TRBV7-6 to TRBJ1-4, with D uncertain. Per the germline V gene, CDR1 is SGHVS and CDR2 is FNYEAQ. This CDR3 contains 13 residues. Trimming cost V 3 bases and J 3 bases, with 5 bases left between them. CDR3 amino acids: CASSFGPNEKLFF. CDR3 coding DNA: TGTGCCAGCAGCTTTGGGCCTAATGAAAAACTGTTTTTT.

V and J are TRBV6-5 and TRBJ2-6, with no clear D. This CDR3 comprises 15 residues. The V gene lost 7 bases and the J gene lost 0 bases, with 10 bases spanning the gap. Germline CDR1 reads MNHEY; CDR2 reads SVGAGI. CDR3 protein: CASTGRISGANVLTF. The CDR3, as DNA: TGTGCCAGCACTGGACGGATCTCTGGGGCCAACGTCCTGACTTTC.

This chain's CDR3 is CASSEGAFRETQYF. The CDR3 bases are TGTGCCAGCAGTGAAGGGGCCTTCAGGGAGACCCAGTACTTC. The chain combines TRBV6-1 with TRBJ2-5, with unresolved D. The CDR3 extends over 14 amino acids. V lost 1 base to trimming and J lost 5 bases, with 11 bases between them. The germline gives CDR1 MNHNS, CDR2 SASEGT.

The sample holds one count of this clone. This chain joins TRBV5-1 and TRBJ2-3; D may be TRBD2 (5 bases). CDR3 size: 14 residues. Trimming cost V 3 bases and J 0 bases, with 8 bases left between them. The germline gives CDR1 SGHRS, CDR2 YFSETQ. The CDR3 reads CASSYRTSTDTQYF. The CDR3 region has the DNA TGCGCCAGCAGCTACCGGACTAGCACAGATACGCAGTATTTT. Full variable domain (missing parts from reference TRBV5-1 and TRBJ2-3): KAGVTQTPRYLIKTRGQQVTLSCSPISGHRSVSWYQQTPGQGLQFLFEYFSETQRNKGNFPGRFSGRQFSNSRSEMNVSTLELGDSALYLCASSYRTSTDTQYFGPGTRLTVL.

Here the CDR3 reads CSAGNSNRQFF. The CDR3 coding sequence is TGCAGTGCTGGTAATAGCAATCGGCAGTTCTTC. The rearrangement links TRBV20-1 to TRBJ2-1; no clear D. From germline, CDR1 is DFQATT and CDR2 SNEGSKA (reference sequence). The CDR3 length is 11 residues. Trimming shortened V by 5 bases and J by 12 bases, and 14 bases separated the two germline ends.

This clone appeared once. This chain connects TRBV11-2 to TRBJ2-1; 8 nucleotides align to TRBD2. The ends lost 5 bases at V and 4 bases at J; junction bases unmatched: 7. Per germline, CDR1 SGHAT and CDR2 FQNNGV. CDR3 length: 15 amino acids. As DNA, the CDR3 is TGTGCCAGCAGCCCCGGGTCTAGCGGGTACAATGAGCAGTTCTTC. Its protein product is CASSPGSSGYNEQFF. The complete variable domain, with remaining parts taken from reference TRBV11-2 and TRBJ2-1, reads EAGVAQSPRYKIIEKRQSVAFWCNPISGHATLYWYQQILGQGPKLLIQFQNNGVVDDSQLPKDRFSAERLKGVDSTLKIQPAKLEDSAVYLCASSPGSSGYNEQFFGPGTRLTVL.

The chain joins TRBV7-8 to TRBJ2-1, with a tentative D call TRBD1 (5 bases). Germline-derived CDR1 and CDR2 are SGHVS and FQNEAQ. The CDR3 covers 17 residues. V lost 5 bases and J 7 bases, leaving 24 bases between the germline ends. CDR3 in amino acids: CASSIPVGQGVVNEQFF. The CDR3 DNA follows: TGTGCCAGCAGCATCCCCGTCGGGCAGGGCGTGGTAAATGAGCAGTTCTTC.

The chain carries TRBV7-6 and TRBJ1-4; D might be TRBD1 (5 bases). Trimming left V 8 bases short and J 4 bases short, with 11 bases between. Germline CDR1 is SGHVS and CDR2 is FNYEAQ. This CDR3 contains 13 residues. CDR3 loop: CASGGGVNEKLFF. CDR3 DNA: TGTGCCAGCGGGGGGGGAGTTAATGAAAAACTGTTTTTT. Using reference TRBV7-6 and TRBJ1-4 for the parts outside the CDR3, the full variable domain is GAGVSQSPRYKVTKRGQDVALRCDPISGHVSLYWYRQALGQGPEFLTYFNYEAQQDKSGLPNDRFSAERPEGSISTLTIQRTEQRDSAMYRCASGGGVNEKLFFGSGTQLSVL.